This is a list of T cell receptor beta chains from one sample in a study of blood T cell repertoires in COVID-19. Assay: immunoSEQ multiplex PCR; the TCRdb copy retains only in-frame clones and omits some. The table includes over 450,000 clones, roughly nine tenths detected once. Sequencing input: peripheral blood. The receptors originated from a woman in her forties or fifties with COVID-19, enrolled during active disease. CDR3s include the opening cysteine and the closing phenylalanine or tryptophan. D genes are given only for firm matches. A row's size may be missing; if present it is once, few, many or a size class.

clone size,V gene,D gene,J gene,CDR3 protein,CDR3 DNA
.,TRBV4-2,TRBD2,TRBJ2-2,CASSQAGGPNGELFF,TGTGCCAGCAGCCAAGCGGGGGGGCCTAACGGGGAGCTGTTTTTT
.,TRBV5-1,.,TRBJ1-2,CASSSGSGTQRGYTF,TGCGCCAGCAGCTCGGGATCCGGGACTCAACGTGGCTACACCTTC
once,TRBV11-2,TRBD1,TRBJ2-7,CASSLDRQGVSYEQYF,TGTGCCAGCAGCTTAGATCGGCAGGGGGTATCCTACGAGCAGTACTTC
.,TRBV5-6,TRBD2,TRBJ2-7,CASSLGGGSYEQYF,TGTGCCAGCAGCTTGGGCGGGGGATCCTACGAGCAGTACTTC
.,TRBV30,TRBD1,TRBJ1-5,CAWSEGAGNQPQHF,TGTGCCTGGAGTGAGGGGGCAGGCAATCAGCCCCAGCATTTT
.,TRBV4-1,TRBD1,TRBJ1-3,CASSITGDGNTIYF,TGCGCCAGCAGCATCACAGGGGACGGAAACACCATATATTTT
.,TRBV28,TRBD2,TRBJ2-1,CASSLPELAGAQNEQFF,TGTGCCAGCAGTTTACCCGAACTAGCGGGGGCCCAAAATGAGCAGTTCTTC
.,TRBV27,.,TRBJ2-7,CASSPHGGTTPYEQYF,TGTGCCAGCAGTCCCCACGGGGGGACAACACCCTACGAGCAGTACTTC
.,TRBV30,.,TRBJ1-2,CAWSAIRGLDYGYTF,TGTGCCTGGAGTGCGATAAGAGGACTCGACTATGGCTACACCTTC
.,TRBV7-6,.,TRBJ1-4,CASSLLQSTNEKLFF,TGTGCCAGCAGCTTACTTCAGTCAACTAATGAAAAACTGTTTTTT
.,TRBV27,.,TRBJ2-7,CASSFTTGLSSYEQYF,TGTGCCAGCAGCTTTACGACAGGACTTTCTTCCTACGAGCAGTACTTC
.,TRBV6-1,.,TRBJ2-1,CASSEVLARNLNEQFF,TGTGCCAGCAGTGAAGTGCTAGCGAGGAACCTCAATGAGCAGTTCTTC
.,TRBV30,TRBD2,TRBJ2-3,CAWSVAGGIRADTQYF,TGTGCCTGGAGTGTAGCGGGGGGGATTAGGGCAGATACGCAGTATTTT
.,TRBV7-8,TRBD1,TRBJ1-4,CASSSDRDEKLFF,TGTGCCAGCAGCTCGGACAGGGATGAAAAACTGTTTTTT